This TCR beta chain was captured in a study of PD-1 blockade in classical Hodgkin lymphoma. V lost 5 bases to trimming and J lost 1 base; unmatched junction nucleotides: 7. CDR1 is LGHNA and CDR2 is YNFKEQ in the germline V gene. The CDR3 is 15 residues long. With no exception, relapse followed autologous stem cell transplantation in all patients, and brentuximab vedotin exposure varied. Repertoires were generated with immunoSEQ multiplex PCR, while TCRdb's copy carries only in-frame clones and drops some. The sample consists of 98,000 or so clones, nearly 90% of them appearing once. This specimen was peripheral blood mononuclear cells (PBMCs), taken before the second cycle of nivolumab. The V gene is TRBV4-2, the J gene TRBJ2-7; 8 positions agree with TRBD1. The clonotype comes from a human donor with classical Hodgkin lymphoma. CDR3 loop: CASSSLGQESYEQYF. The CDR3 bases are TGTGCCAGCAGCTCCCTGGGACAGGAGTCCTACGAGCAGTACTTC.